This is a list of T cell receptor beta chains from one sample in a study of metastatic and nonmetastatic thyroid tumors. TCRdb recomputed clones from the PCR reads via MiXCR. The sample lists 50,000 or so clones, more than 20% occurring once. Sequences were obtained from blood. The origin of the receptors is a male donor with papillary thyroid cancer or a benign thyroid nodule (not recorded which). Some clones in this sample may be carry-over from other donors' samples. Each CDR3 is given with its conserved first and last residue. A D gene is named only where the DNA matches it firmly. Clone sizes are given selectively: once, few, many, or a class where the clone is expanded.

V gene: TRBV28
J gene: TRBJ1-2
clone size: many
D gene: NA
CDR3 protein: CASKPANYGYTF
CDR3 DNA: TGTGCCAGCAAGCCAGCTAACTATGGCTACACCTTC

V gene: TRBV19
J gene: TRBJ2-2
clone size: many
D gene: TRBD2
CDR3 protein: CASSTERLAAGELFF
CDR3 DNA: TGTGCCAGTAGTACCGAGCGACTAGCTGCCGGGGAGCTGTTTTTT

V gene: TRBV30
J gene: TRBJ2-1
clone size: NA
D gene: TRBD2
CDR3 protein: CAWSVRAGALYNEQFF
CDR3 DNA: TGTGCCTGGAGTGTACGGGCGGGAGCCCTCTACAATGAGCAGTTCTTC

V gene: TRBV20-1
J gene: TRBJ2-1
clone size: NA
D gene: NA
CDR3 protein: CSALDYPEQFF
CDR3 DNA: TGCAGTGCTTTGGACTACCCTGAGCAGTTCTTC

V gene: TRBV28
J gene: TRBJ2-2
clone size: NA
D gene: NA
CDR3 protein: CASSFRGTGELFF
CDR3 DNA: TGTGCCAGCAGTTTTAGGGGCACCGGGGAGCTGTTTTTT

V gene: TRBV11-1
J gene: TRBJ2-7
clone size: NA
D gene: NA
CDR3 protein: CASSLTNYEQYF
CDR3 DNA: TGTGCCAGCAGTCTTACCAACTACGAGCAGTACTTC

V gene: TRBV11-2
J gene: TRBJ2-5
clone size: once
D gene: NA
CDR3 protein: CASSFNRGKETQYF
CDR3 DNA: TGTGCCAGCAGCTTTAATAGGGGCAAAGAGACCCAGTACTTC

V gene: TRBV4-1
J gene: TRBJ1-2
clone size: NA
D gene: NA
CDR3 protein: CASSQPRDAISYGYTF
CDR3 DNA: TGCGCCAGCAGCCAGCCCCGGGACGCTATTAGCTATGGCTACACCTTC

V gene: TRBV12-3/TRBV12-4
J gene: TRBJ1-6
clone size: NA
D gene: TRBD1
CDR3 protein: CASSLQGTANSPLHF
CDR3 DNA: TGTGCCAGCAGTTTACAAGGGACAGCCAATTCACCCCTCCACTTT

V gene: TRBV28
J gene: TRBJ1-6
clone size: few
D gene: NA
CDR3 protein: CASIDSAGSNSPLHF
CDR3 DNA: TGTGCCAGCATTGATTCGGCAGGGAGTAATTCACCCCTCCACTTT

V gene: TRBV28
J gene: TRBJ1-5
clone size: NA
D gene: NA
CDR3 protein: CASSRWRSPSNQPQHF
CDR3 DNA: TGTGCCAGCAGTCGGTGGCGGAGCCCTAGCAATCAGCCCCAGCATTTT

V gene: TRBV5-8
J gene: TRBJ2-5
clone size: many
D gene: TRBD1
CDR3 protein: CASSWTGTQETQYF
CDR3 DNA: TGTGCCAGCAGCTGGACAGGGACGCAAGAGACCCAGTACTTC

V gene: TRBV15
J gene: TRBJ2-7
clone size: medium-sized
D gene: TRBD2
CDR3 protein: CATSRGLGAYEQYF
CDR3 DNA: TGTGCCACCAGCAGGGGACTAGGGGCCTACGAGCAGTACTTC

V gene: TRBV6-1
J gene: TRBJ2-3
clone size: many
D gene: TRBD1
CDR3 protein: CASRGEQGGMDTQYF
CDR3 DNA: TGTGCCAGCAGGGGGGAACAGGGGGGAATGGATACGCAGTATTTT

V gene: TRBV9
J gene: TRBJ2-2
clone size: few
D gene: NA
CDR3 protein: CASSVSTGELFF
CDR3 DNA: TGTGCCAGCAGCGTCAGCACCGGGGAGCTGTTTTTT

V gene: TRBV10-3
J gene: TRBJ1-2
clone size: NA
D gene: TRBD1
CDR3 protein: CAISNPGQGNYGYTF
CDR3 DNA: TGTGCCATCAGTAACCCGGGACAGGGGAACTATGGCTACACCTTC

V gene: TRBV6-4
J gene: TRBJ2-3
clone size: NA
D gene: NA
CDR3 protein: CASSDSVASVTDTQYF
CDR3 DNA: TGTGCCAGCAGTGACTCGGTTGCTAGCGTGACAGATACGCAGTATTTT

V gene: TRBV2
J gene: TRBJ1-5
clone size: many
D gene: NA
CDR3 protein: CASSVGRGGGQPQHF
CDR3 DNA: TGTGCCAGCAGTGTGGGCAGGGGAGGAGGTCAGCCCCAGCATTTT

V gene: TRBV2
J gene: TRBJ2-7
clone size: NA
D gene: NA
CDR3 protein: CASTDSSSNSYQQYF
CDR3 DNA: TGTGCCAGCACAGATTCTAGCTCGAACTCCTACCAGCAGTACTTC

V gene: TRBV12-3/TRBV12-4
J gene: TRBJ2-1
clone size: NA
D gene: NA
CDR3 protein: CASRGTGWGEQFF
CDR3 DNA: TGTGCCAGCAGGGGAACAGGGTGGGGTGAGCAGTTCTTC

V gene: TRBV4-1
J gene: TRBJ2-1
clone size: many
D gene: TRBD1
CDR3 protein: CASSVRDSEQFF
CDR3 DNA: TGCGCCAGCAGCGTTAGGGACAGCGAGCAGTTCTTC

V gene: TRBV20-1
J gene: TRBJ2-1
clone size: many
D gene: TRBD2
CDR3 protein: CSARGLAGDGEQFF
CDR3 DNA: TGCAGTGCTAGAGGACTAGCGGGAGATGGTGAGCAGTTCTTC

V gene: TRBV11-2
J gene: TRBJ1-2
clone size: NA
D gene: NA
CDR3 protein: CASSSGGIYGLTF
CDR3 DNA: TGTGCCAGCAGCTCCGGAGGGATCTATGGCTTGACCTTC

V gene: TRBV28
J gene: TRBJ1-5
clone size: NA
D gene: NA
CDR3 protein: CASSLIGGLTNQPQHF
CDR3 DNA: TGTGCCAGCAGTTTGATAGGAGGGTTGACGAATCAGCCCCAGCATTTT

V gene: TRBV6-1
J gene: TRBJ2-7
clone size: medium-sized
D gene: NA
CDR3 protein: CASIGRAPYEQYF
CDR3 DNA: TGTGCCAGCATCGGCAGGGCCCCCTACGAGCAGTACTTC

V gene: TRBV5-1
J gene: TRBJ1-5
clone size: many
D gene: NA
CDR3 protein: CASSLGPGNQPQHF
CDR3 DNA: TGCGCCAGCAGCTTGGGGCCAGGGAATCAGCCCCAGCATTTT

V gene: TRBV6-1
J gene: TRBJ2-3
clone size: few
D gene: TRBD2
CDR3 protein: CASSPPGAGGPDTQYF
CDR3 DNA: TGTGCCAGCAGTCCACCGGGAGCGGGAGGGCCAGATACGCAGTATTTT

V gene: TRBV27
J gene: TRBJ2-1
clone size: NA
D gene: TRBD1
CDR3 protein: CASSPCGTGGDNEQFF
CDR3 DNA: TGTGCCAGCAGTCCCTGTGGGACAGGGGGGGACAATGAGCAGTTCTTC

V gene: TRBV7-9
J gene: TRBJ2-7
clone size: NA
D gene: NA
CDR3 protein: CASSLAGGNGEQYF
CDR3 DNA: TGTGCCAGCAGCTTAGCAGGGGGGAATGGCGAGCAGTACTTC

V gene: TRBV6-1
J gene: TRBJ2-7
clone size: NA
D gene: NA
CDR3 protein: CASKLDSLTYEQYF
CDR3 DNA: TGTGCCAGCAAACTAGACAGCCTCACCTACGAGCAGTACTTC

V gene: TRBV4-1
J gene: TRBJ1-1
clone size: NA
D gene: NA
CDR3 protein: CASSQVWAHRDMNTEAFF
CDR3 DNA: TGCGCCAGCAGCCAAGTGTGGGCACATAGAGACATGAACACTGAAGCTTTCTTT

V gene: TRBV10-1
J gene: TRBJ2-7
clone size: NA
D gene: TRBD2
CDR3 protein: CASILGTSGRANEQYF
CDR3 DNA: TGCGCCAGCATTCTCGGGACTAGCGGGAGGGCAAACGAGCAGTACTTC

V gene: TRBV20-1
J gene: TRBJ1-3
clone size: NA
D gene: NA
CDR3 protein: CSARPGRTGTDTIYF
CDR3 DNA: TGCAGTGCTAGACCCGGACGAACAGGGACGGACACCATATATTTT

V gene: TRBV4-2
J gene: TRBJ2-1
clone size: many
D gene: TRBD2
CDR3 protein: CASSQSGRANNEQFF
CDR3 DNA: TGTGCCAGCAGCCAAAGCGGGAGGGCCAACAATGAGCAGTTCTTC

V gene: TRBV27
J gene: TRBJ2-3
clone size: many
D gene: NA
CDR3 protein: CASSLFPAEITDTQYF
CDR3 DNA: TGTGCCAGCAGTTTATTTCCAGCGGAGATCACAGATACGCAGTATTTT

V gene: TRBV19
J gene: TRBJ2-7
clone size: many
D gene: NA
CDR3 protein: CASSIDFRLVAPRREQYF
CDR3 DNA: TGTGCCAGTAGTATAGATTTCCGGCTAGTTGCCCCCAGGAGGGAGCAGTACTTC

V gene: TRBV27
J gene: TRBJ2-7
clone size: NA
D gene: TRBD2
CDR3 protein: CASRILGRASYEQYF
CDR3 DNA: TGTGCCAGCAGGATCCTCGGGAGGGCCTCCTACGAGCAGTACTTC

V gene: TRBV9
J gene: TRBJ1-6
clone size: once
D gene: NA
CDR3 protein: CASSPRRDLSSYNSPLHF
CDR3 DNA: TGTGCCAGCAGCCCCCGCCGGGACCTGAGCTCCTATAATTCACCCCTCCACTTT

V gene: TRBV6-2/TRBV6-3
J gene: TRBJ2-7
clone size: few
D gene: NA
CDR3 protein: CASSYKGIGNEQYF
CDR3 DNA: TGTGCCAGCAGTTACAAGGGAATAGGGAACGAGCAGTACTTC

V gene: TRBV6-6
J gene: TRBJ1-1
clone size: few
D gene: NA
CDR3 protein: CASSYSGVGGTEAFF
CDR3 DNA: TGTGCCAGCAGTTACTCCGGGGTGGGCGGCACTGAAGCTTTCTTT

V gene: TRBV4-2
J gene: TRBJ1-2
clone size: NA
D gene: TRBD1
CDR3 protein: CASSHSGQGTGYTF
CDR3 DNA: TGTGCCAGCAGCCACTCAGGACAGGGAACTGGCTACACCTTC

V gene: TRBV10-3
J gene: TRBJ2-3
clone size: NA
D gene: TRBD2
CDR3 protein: CAISESLAGGLHTDTQYF
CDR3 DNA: TGTGCCATCAGTGAGTCGCTAGCGGGGGGCCTACACACAGATACGCAGTATTTT

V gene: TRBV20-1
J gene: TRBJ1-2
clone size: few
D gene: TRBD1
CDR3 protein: CSGPNWDRRGGYTF
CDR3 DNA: TGCAGTGGTCCGAATTGGGACAGGCGTGGGGGCTACACCTTC

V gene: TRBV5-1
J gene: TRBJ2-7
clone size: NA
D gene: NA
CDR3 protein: CASSLAPQAGYEQYF
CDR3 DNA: TGCGCCAGCAGCTTGGCCCCACAGGCCGGCTACGAGCAGTACTTC

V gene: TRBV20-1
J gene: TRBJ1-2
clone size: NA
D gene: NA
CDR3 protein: CSARVIPRDYGYTF
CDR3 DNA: TGCAGTGCTAGAGTTATCCCAAGGGACTATGGCTACACCTTC

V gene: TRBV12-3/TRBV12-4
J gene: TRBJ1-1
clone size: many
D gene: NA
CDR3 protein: CARSGQGLTEAFF
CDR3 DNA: TGTGCCCGCAGTGGTCAGGGACTTACTGAAGCTTTCTTT

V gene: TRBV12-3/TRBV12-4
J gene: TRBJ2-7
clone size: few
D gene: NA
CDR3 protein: CASSFYRDEQYF
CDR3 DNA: TGTGCCAGCAGTTTTTACAGGGACGAGCAGTACTTC

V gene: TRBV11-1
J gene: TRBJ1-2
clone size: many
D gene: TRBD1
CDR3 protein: CASRFVRDSPNYGYTF
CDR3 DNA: TGTGCCAGCAGATTCGTAAGGGACAGTCCTAACTATGGCTACACCTTC

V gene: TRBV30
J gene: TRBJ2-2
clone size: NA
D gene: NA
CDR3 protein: CAWGGRATGELFF
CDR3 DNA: TGTGCCTGGGGTGGCAGGGCCACCGGGGAGCTGTTTTTT

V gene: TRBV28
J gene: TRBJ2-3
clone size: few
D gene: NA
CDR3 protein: CASSLGSTDTQYF
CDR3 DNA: TGTGCCAGCAGTTTAGGAAGCACAGATACGCAGTATTTT